This T cell receptor beta chain was observed in a study of T cell changes during pregnancy in multiple sclerosis. This clone was seen more than once but under ten times. Looked up from germline, CDR1 is SGHAT and CDR2 is FQNNGV. V was pared by 5 bases and J by 7 bases, with 23 bases between. This CDR3 has 16 residues. Method: immunoSEQ multiplex PCR; TCRdb's copy keeps in-frame clones and lacks some. The sample contains around 56,000 clones, approximately 91% of which appear only once. The rearrangement joins TRBV11-2 to TRBJ1-2; D may be TRBD1 (6 bases). The sequenced sample was CD4+ T cells from peripheral blood mononuclear cells, obtained in the third trimester of pregnancy. The source of this sequence is a female donor with multiple sclerosis, enrolled in a pregnancy study. The CDR3 sequence: CASSRQGRGGLSGYTF. Written as DNA, the CDR3 is TGTGCCAGCAGCCGCCAGGGGAGGGGCGGCTTGAGTGGCTACACCTTC.